The source of this T cell receptor beta chain is a study of T cell changes during pregnancy in multiple sclerosis. Only in-frame clones appear in the TCRdb table, and some are missing; sequencing was by immunoSEQ multiplex PCR. The sample shows 15,000 to 20,000 clones, approximately 84% of them seen only once. From germline, CDR1 is SEHNR and CDR2 FQNEAQ (reference sequence). The V end was cut by 1 base, the J end by 8 bases, with 14 bases between. The CDR3 loop spans 14 amino acids. This sequence joins TRBV7-9 and TRBJ1-2, with D possibly TRBD1 on 6 matching bases. Sequencing was performed on CD8+ T cells from peripheral blood mononuclear cells, taken in the second trimester of pregnancy. This sequence originates from a female donor in good health, enrolled as a control in a pregnancy study. DNA of the CDR3: TGTGCCAGCAGCTTAGAGGGGGGGCGTGGAGGCTACACCTTC. It is translated as CASSLEGGRGGYTF.